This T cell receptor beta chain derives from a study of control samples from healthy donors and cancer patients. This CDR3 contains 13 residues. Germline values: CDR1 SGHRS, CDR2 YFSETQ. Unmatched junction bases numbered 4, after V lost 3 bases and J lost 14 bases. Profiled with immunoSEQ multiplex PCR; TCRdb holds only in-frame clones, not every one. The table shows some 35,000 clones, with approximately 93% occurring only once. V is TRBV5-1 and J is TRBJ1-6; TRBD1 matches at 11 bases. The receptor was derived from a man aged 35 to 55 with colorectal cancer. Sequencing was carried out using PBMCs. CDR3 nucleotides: TGCGCCAGCAGCTGGGACAGGGGGGACACCCTCCACTTT. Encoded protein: CASSWDRGDTLHF.